Following are 30 T cell receptor beta chains from one sample sequenced in a study of cytomegalovirus exposure and HLA in healthy donors. In the PCR, 60 Vbeta and 13 Jbeta primers were used. The assay was immunoSEQ multiplex PCR, and TCRdb's table has in-frame clones only and misses some. Of around 100,000 clones listed, roughly four fifths are singletons. The sample consisted of PBMCs. The receptors were sampled from a man aged 25 to 45 in good health and CMV-seropositive.

The chain uses TRBV28 and TRBJ2-7; 8 positions match TRBD1. The CDR3 sequence is 19 residues long. Germline V lookup: CDR1 MDHEN, CDR2 SYDVKM. J gave up 0 bases and V 0 bases, and 13 bases lay outside the gene matches. The DNA of the CDR3 is TGTGCCAGCAGTTTATGGGTCAGGGGGCGCGGGGCAAGCTCCTACGAGCAGTACTTC. Amino acids: CASSLWVRGRGASSYEQYF. The full variable domain, completed using reference TRBV28 and TRBJ2-7, is DVKVTQSSRYLVKRTGEKVFLECVQDMDHENMFWYRQDPGLGLRLIYFSYDVKMKEKGDIPEGYSVSREKKERFSLILESASTNQTSMYLCASSLWVRGRGASSYEQYFGPGTRLTVT.

This clone came up once. The genes are TRBV21-1 and TRBJ1-5; no DNA check was done on the table's D call, TRBD1. TRBV21-1 is a pseudogene segment. This CDR3 contains 15 residues. CDR3 bases: TGTGCCAGCAGCAGTAGACAGGGTGGCAATCAGCCCCAGCATTTT. Protein sequence: CASSSRQGGNQPQHF.

The V and J genes are TRBV6-5 and TRBJ1-1; D not resolved. The germline gives CDR1 MNHEY, CDR2 SVGAGI. V gave up 3 bases and J gave up 10 bases, with 15 bases separating them. The CDR3 spans 13 residues. The DNA of the CDR3 is TGTGCCAGCAGTTATGAGAGGACTGGAGGAGCTTTCTTT. Protein product: CASSYERTGGAFF.

The chain has TRBV11-1 and TRBJ1-2; TRBD1 agrees at 9 bases. The CDR3 is 15 residues long. Germline V gene data show CDR1 as SGHAT and CDR2 as FQDESV (reference sequence). Trimming at V came to 3 bases and at J to 2 bases, leaving 4 bases not matched to a gene. The DNA for the CDR3 is TGTGCCAGCAGCTTGAGGGGACAGGGCAACTATGGCTACACCTTC. Translation gives CASSLRGQGNYGYTF. The full variable domain, completed using reference TRBV11-1 and TRBJ1-2, is EAEVAQSPRYKITEKSQAVAFWCDPISGHATLYWYRQILGQGPELLVQFQDESVVDDSQLPKDRFSAERLKGVDSTLKIQPAELGDSAMYLCASSLRGQGNYGYTFGSGTRLTVV.

This clone appeared a single time. The chain combines TRBV5-1 with TRBJ2-6, with D uncertain. The CDR3 length is 17 residues. The V end was cut by 4 bases, the J end by 0 bases, with 14 bases between. The germline CDR1 and CDR2 sequences are SGHRS and YFSETQ. The CDR3, as DNA: TGCGCCAGCAGCCAGGCGACCGCCGGCTCTGGGGCCAACGTCCTGACTTTC. Translated, it gives CASSQATAGSGANVLTF.

The V gene is TRBV4-1, the J gene TRBJ2-5; TRBD2 matches at 11 bases. The germline V gene has CDR1 MGHRA and CDR2 YSYEKL. CDR3 length equals 16 residues. V shed 3 bases, J shed 4 bases, and the junction held 7 bases outside the gene matches. The CDR3, as DNA: TGCGCCAGCAGCCAGCGACCGGGACTAGCGGTAGAGACCCAGTACTTC. Protein sequence: CASSQRPGLAVETQYF.

The chain recombines TRBV28 with TRBJ1-5; tentatively, D is TRBD1 (5 bases). The ends were cut back, 3 bases at V and 7 bases at J, with 16 bases in the middle. CDR1 MDHEN and CDR2 SYDVKM come from the germline V gene. The CDR3 totals 15 residues. The chain's CDR3 is CASSLLWGVGQPQHF. The DNA of the CDR3 is TGTGCCAGCAGTTTGCTGTGGGGGGTCGGGCAGCCCCAGCATTTT.

This clone was picked up one time. This sequence joins TRBV11-2 and TRBJ2-7; 7 bases are a match to TRBD1. J lost 6 bases, V lost 4 bases, and 9 bases had no gene match. This CDR3 region has 14 residues. Germline CDR1 is SGHAT and CDR2 is FQNNGV. CDR3 residues: CASSSYLRGSEQYV. The CDR3 DNA reads as TGTGCCAGCAGCTCATACCTCAGGGGGAGCGAGCAGTACGTC.

To note about this clone: The junction departs from germline at one end; a sequencing error may be responsible. This rearrangement joins TRBV5-4 to TRBJ2-5; 7 positions agree with TRBD2. The CDR3 totals 17 residues. CDR1 and CDR2 (germline): SGHNT, YYREEE (reference sequence). As DNA, the CDR3 is TGTACCAGCAGCTTGGGGGGGATTGGGAGGGTCCGGGAGACCCAGTACTTC. It is translated as CTSSLGGIGRVRETQYF.

Regarding this clone: The germline gene is not matched at one end of the junction; a read error may be the cause. The CDR3 DNA sequence: TGTTCCAGCAGCTTATGGGACTCACCCTTTCATGGCTACACCTTC. It translates to CSSSLWDSPFHGYTF. The chain couples TRBV7-9 to TRBJ1-2; weak D call: TRBD1 (5 bases). Germline loops: CDR1 SEHNR, CDR2 FQNEAQ (reference sequence). CDR3 length equals 15 residues.

The chain couples TRBV14 to TRBJ1-2, with TRBD1 identical over 9 bases. Germline trimming cut 4 bases from V and 5 bases from J; bases unmatched to any gene: 8. CDR1 and CDR2 (germline): SGHDN, FVKESK. CDR3 length: 15 residues. This chain's CDR3 is CASSLRTGDIYGYTF. CDR3 bases: TGTGCCAGCAGCCTACGGACAGGGGATATATATGGCTACACCTTC.

This clone was observed once. J is TRBJ2-5 and V is TRBV27, with a tentative D call TRBD1 (6 bases). The assigned J gene may be wrong: the sequence end matches TRBJ2-7 better. Germline CDR1 and CDR2: MNHEY and SMNVEV (reference sequence). This CDR3 has 13 residues. CDR3 in amino acids: CASRLQGTYEQYF. The CDR3 bases are TGTGCCAGCAGACTCCAGGGGACCTACGAGCAGTACTTC.

The V call is TRBV9, the J call TRBJ2-7; D possibly corresponds to TRBD1 (6 bases). The V end lost 3 bases, the J end lost 6 bases, and 16 bases lay between the germline ends. Germline V gene data show CDR1 as SGDLS and CDR2 as YYNGEE. The CDR3 extends over 14 amino acids. This chain's CDR3 is CASSAGGGFSEQYF. The CDR3 DNA follows: TGTGCCAGCAGCGCTGGGGGCGGGTTCAGCGAGCAGTACTTC.

V is TRBV4-2 and J is TRBJ2-3; 12 bases fit TRBD1. The V segment lost 3 bases and the J segment 5 bases; nucleotides outside the gene matches: 6. The germline CDR1 and CDR2 sequences are LGHNA and YNFKEQ. The CDR3 contains 16 residues. The CDR3 region has the DNA TGTGCCAGCAGCCACAAGGGACAGGGGGCGGGAGATACGCAGTATTTT. Its protein product is CASSHKGQGAGDTQYF.

This chain joins TRBV4-1 and TRBJ2-3; TRBD2 matches 7 bases. Germline CDR1 MGHRA, CDR2 YSYEKL. V lost 0 bases and J lost 2; bases outside the gene matches: 5. CDR3 size: 16 residues. The CDR3 spells CASSQEMRGSTDTQYF. The CDR3 DNA reads TGCGCCAGCAGCCAAGAAATGCGGGGGTCCACAGATACGCAGTATTTT.

Only one count was recorded for this clone. V gene TRBV19 combines with J gene TRBJ1-4, with a tentative D call TRBD1 (5 bases). Germline-derived CDR1 and CDR2 are LNHDA and SQIVND (reference sequence). CDR3 size: 14 residues. V was pared by 3 bases and J by 12 bases, with 17 bases between. CDR3 sequence reads: CASSISRGFGELFF. The CDR3 coding sequence is TGTGCCAGTAGTATCTCGCGGGGGTTCGGAGAACTGTTTTTT.

This clone was counted a single time. V gene TRBV11-2 combines with J gene TRBJ2-7; D may be TRBD2 (6 bases). Trimming took 10 bases from V and 7 from J, leaving 26 bases between them. Germline V lookup: CDR1 SGHAT, CDR2 FQNNGV. CDR3 length: 15 residues. The CDR3 DNA reads as TGTGCCACGACCCCCGAGAGGGGAGGCTACTTGGAGCAGTACTTC. Translated: CATTPERGGYLEQYF.

The rearrangement uses TRBV19 and TRBJ2-7; tentative D call: TRBD2 (5 bases). Germline CDR1 reads LNHDA; CDR2 reads SQIVND (reference sequence). CDR3 length: 16 amino acids. V lost 0 bases and J 2 bases, leaving 14 bases between the germline ends. The CDR3 sequence is CASSIDPGGQPYEQYF. CDR3 nucleotides: TGTGCCAGTAGTATAGATCCCGGCGGGCAGCCCTACGAGCAGTACTTC.

This rearrangement joins TRBV9 to TRBJ2-1; the match to TRBD1 covers 7 bases. With V trimmed by 4 bases and J by 7 bases, 11 bases remained unmatched. Germline CDR1 reads SGDLS; CDR2 reads YYNGEE. CDR3 length: 15 amino acids. This CDR3 is CASSSSWDSENEQFF. The CDR3 bases are TGTGCCAGCAGCTCCAGTTGGGACAGTGAGAATGAGCAGTTCTTC.

The chain joins TRBV2 to TRBJ1-6; D perhaps matches TRBD1 (5 bases). The V gene's germline CDR1 is SNHLY and CDR2 FYNNEI. There are 15 residues in the CDR3. Deletions cut 8 bases from V and 7 bases from J, with 18 bases between. CDR3 sequence: CASGGGRPSNSPLHF. As DNA, the CDR3 is TGTGCCAGCGGGGGAGGACGGCCTTCCAATTCACCCCTCCACTTT. Using reference TRBV2 and TRBJ1-6 for the parts outside the CDR3, the full variable domain is EPEVTQTPSHQVTQMGQEVILRCVPISNHLYFYWYRQILGQKVEFLVSFYNNEISEKSEIFDDQFSVERPDGSNFTLKIRSTKLEDSAMYFCASGGGRPSNSPLHFGNGTRLTVT.

The genes are TRBV2 and TRBJ2-3, with 12 bases that match TRBD1. Germline CDR1 and CDR2: SNHLY and FYNNEI. The CDR3 covers 17 residues. V shed 6 bases, J shed 4 bases, and the junction held 11 bases outside the gene matches. In DNA form, the CDR3 reads TGTGCCAGCAGGGGGACAGGGGGCGAAGGACGGGCAGATACGCAGTATTTT. It codes for CASRGTGGEGRADTQYF.

The genes are TRBV2 and TRBJ2-2, with 7 bases matching TRBD2. Unmatched junction bases numbered 5, after V lost 6 bases and J lost 4 bases. Germline loops: CDR1 SNHLY, CDR2 FYNNEI. The CDR3 has 14 amino acids. This CDR3 is CASSGAGRTGELFF. The CDR3 DNA follows: TGTGCCAGCAGCGGAGCGGGGCGCACCGGGGAGCTGTTTTTT. Using reference TRBV2 and TRBJ2-2 for the parts outside the CDR3, the full variable domain is EPEVTQTPSHQVTQMGQEVILRCVPISNHLYFYWYRQILGQKVEFLVSFYNNEISEKSEIFDDQFSVERPDGSNFTLKIRSTKLEDSAMYFCASSGAGRTGELFFGEGSRLTVL.

This chain connects TRBV10-1 to TRBJ2-3; possibly TRBD2 for D (5 bases). Trimming left V 2 bases short and J 6 bases short, with 9 bases between. CDR1 is WNHNN, CDR2 SYGVQD, per germline (reference sequence). CDR3 length equals 13 residues. CDR3 DNA: TGCGCCAGCAGTGAGCCCACGGGGGATACGCAGTATTTT. Translating gives CASSEPTGDTQYF.

This chain uses TRBV13 with TRBJ2-1; 8 positions match TRBD2. The length of the CDR3 is 18 residues. V gave up 6 bases and J gave up 1 base; unmatched junction bases: 14. Germline-derived CDR1 and CDR2 are PRHDT and FYEKMQ (reference sequence). CDR3 protein: CASSPPTRSGRSYNEQFF. CDR3 sequence (DNA): TGTGCCAGCAGTCCACCCACTCGGAGCGGGAGATCCTACAATGAGCAGTTCTTC.

V usage is TRBV7-2 and J usage is TRBJ2-7; 8 positions agree with TRBD1. The V and J ends lost 0 bases and 4 bases, in that order; junction bases with no gene match: 5. The germline gives CDR1 SGHTA, CDR2 FQGNSA. This CDR3 has 15 amino acids. CDR3 bases: TGTGCCAGCAGCTTAGCCGGGACAGGAGTTTACGAGCAGTACTTC. Its protein is CASSLAGTGVYEQYF.

This sequence joins TRBV11-2 and TRBJ2-1; TRBD2 agrees at 10 bases. Germline CDR1 SGHAT, CDR2 FQNNGV. CDR3 length: 16 residues. The trim removed 4 bases at V and 3 bases at J, leaving 6 bases unmatched. For the CDR3, the DNA is TGTGCCAGCAGCTCCCTAGCGGGAGCGATCTACAATGAGCAGTTCTTC. Translation gives CASSSLAGAIYNEQFF.

This clone has only a few counts. CDR3 sequence: CASSRTGVTEAFF. The CDR3 DNA is TGCGCCAGCAGCCGGACAGGGGTTACTGAAGCTTTCTTT. V and J are TRBV5-1 and TRBJ1-1, with TRBD1 matching over 9 bases. Per the germline V gene, CDR1 is SGHRS and CDR2 is YFSETQ. The CDR3 runs 13 residues. V lost 4 bases and J lost 5; bases outside the gene matches: 3.

This chain joins TRBV4-1 and TRBJ2-2, with 9 bases identical to TRBD1. Germline CDR1 MGHRA, CDR2 YSYEKL. The V gene end was trimmed by 2 bases and the J gene end by 5 bases; junction bases not matched to a gene: 6. The CDR3 spans 16 residues. The CDR3 loop reads CASSQPGQGRTGELFF. The CDR3 nucleotides read TGCGCCAGCAGCCAACCGGGACAGGGACGGACCGGGGAGCTGTTTTTT.

This clone was seen a handful of times. The chain combines TRBV7-2 with TRBJ1-1; unclear D gene. This CDR3 region has 12 residues. V shed 3 bases and J shed 6 bases, with 8 bases lying between them. CDR1 is SGHTA and CDR2 is FQGNSA in the germline V gene. Here the CDR3 DNA reads TGTGCCAGCAGCTTCGTGTTATCTGAAGCTTTCTTT. As protein: CASSFVLSEAFF.

V gene TRBV5-6 combines with J gene TRBJ1-2; D perhaps matches TRBD1 (5 bases). The germline V gene encodes CDR1 SGHDT and CDR2 YYEEEE. CDR3 length: 16 residues. V lost 0 bases to trimming and J lost 1 base, with 13 bases between them. The CDR3 here is CASSLASAGYNYGYTF. DNA for the CDR3: TGTGCCAGCAGCTTGGCCTCGGCAGGGTATAACTATGGCTACACCTTC.